The 5 T cell receptor beta chains below all came from one sample that was sequenced in a study of siplizumab effects on memory and regulatory T cells. Sequencing used immunoSEQ multiplex PCR; TCRdb keeps in-frame clones, though not all of them. The data contain 90,000 to 120,000 clones, just over 90% of them singletons. Sequences were obtained from Tregs sorted from blood. The receptors derive from a human donor in good health.

This sequence joins TRBV28 and TRBJ2-3; D perhaps matches TRBD1 (6 bases). CDR3 length: 18 amino acids. V was pared by 2 bases and J by 3 bases, with 21 bases between. Germline V CDR1 and CDR2: MDHEN, SYDVKM. CDR3 sequence: CASSLGAGVFLGTDTQYF. The DNA for the CDR3 is TGTGCCAGCAGTTTAGGTGCAGGGGTTTTTCTGGGGACAGATACGCAGTATTTT.

This chain connects TRBV5-4 to TRBJ1-2; possible D gene TRBD1, 6 bases. Germline V CDR1 and CDR2: SGHNT, YYREEE (reference sequence). This CDR3 is built from 15 residues. The V end was cut by 2 bases, the J end by 0 bases, with 11 bases between. The CDR3 sequence is CASSLQGGANYGYTF. DNA of the CDR3: TGTGCCAGCAGCTTACAGGGCGGTGCTAACTATGGCTACACCTTC.

This clone appeared a single time. The rearrangement uses TRBV28 and TRBJ1-3, with D hard to call. The CDR3 is 16 amino acids. The V end lost 1 base, the J end lost 0 bases, and 10 bases lay between the germline ends. Germline V lookup: CDR1 MDHEN, CDR2 SYDVKM. The CDR3 coding sequence is TGTGCCAGCAGTTTATTTTCTCTGAGCTCTGGAAACACCATATATTTT. Protein: CASSLFSLSSGNTIYF. Combining the CDR3 with reference TRBV28 and TRBJ1-3 gives the whole variable domain DVKVTQSSRYLVKRTGEKVFLECVQDMDHENMFWYRQDPGLGLRLIYFSYDVKMKEKGDIPEGYSVSREKKERFSLILESASTNQTSMYLCASSLFSLSSGNTIYFGEGSWLTVV.

This chain connects TRBV6-1 to TRBJ1-1; D perhaps matches TRBD1 (6 bases). Germline assignment: CDR1 MNHNS and CDR2 SASEGT. Trimming took off 6 bases at V and 7 bases at J, with 15 bases between the two ends. The CDR3 is made up of 13 amino acids. The CDR3 loop reads CASRPDRLNEAFF. DNA for the CDR3: TGTGCCAGCAGACCTGACAGGCTAAATGAAGCTTTCTTT.

The chain joins TRBV29-1 to TRBJ2-2; D is perhaps TRBD1 (8 bases). From germline, CDR1 is SQVTM and CDR2 ANQGSEA. The CDR3 is made up of 14 amino acids. V lost 4 bases, J lost 6 bases, and 15 bases lay in between. This CDR3 reads CSVAPQGGSGELFF. For the CDR3, the DNA is TGCAGCGTTGCTCCACAGGGGGGGTCCGGGGAGCTGTTTTTT.